These T cell receptor beta chains were read from a single sample in a study of metastatic and nonmetastatic thyroid tumors. TCRdb re-called the PCR reads with MiXCR. The data hold about 6,400 clones, with approximately 34% observed a single time. Sequencing input: tumor tissue. The receptors shown here come from a female donor with papillary thyroid cancer or a benign thyroid nodule (not recorded which). Some clones in this sample may be carry-over from other donors' samples. CDR3s include the opening cysteine and the closing phenylalanine or tryptophan.

V,length,J,CDR3
TRBV29-1,14,TRBJ2-3,CSVPDRGRTDTQYF
TRBV6-2/TRBV6-3,14,TRBJ2-1,CASSRPFGDYEQFF
TRBV28,14,TRBJ1-6,CASAGAARDSPLHF
TRBV27,16,TRBJ2-7,CASSKTSLRAGNKQYF
TRBV7-9,17,TRBJ1-2,CASSLSGVSAHNDGYTF
TRBV6-2/TRBV6-3,18,TRBJ2-1,CASSPGTSGRAAYNEQFF
TRBV12-3/TRBV12-4,15,TRBJ2-3,CASSFLLAGTDTQYF
TRBV6-1,17,TRBJ1-6,CASSQTGRGSYNSPLHF
TRBV6-2/TRBV6-3,14,TRBJ2-7,CASSYSREAYEQYF
TRBV7-2,14,TRBJ2-3,CASRRPGPTDTQYF
TRBV6-1,14,TRBJ2-7,CASSSSIAGDEQYF
TRBV30,11,TRBJ1-4,CACWRRQKLFF
TRBV5-1,15,TRBJ1-2,CASSLPRQGNYGYTF
TRBV5-1,18,TRBJ2-3,CASSWGIAGGGLSDTQYF
TRBV6-2/TRBV6-3,15,TRBJ2-3,CASSYMGAPTDTQYF
TRBV12-3/TRBV12-4,17,TRBJ2-2,CASSLGSGSLGTGELFF
TRBV28,12,TRBJ1-2,CASTEDRHGYTF
TRBV4-1,13,TRBJ2-1,CASSQEAQDEQFF
TRBV12-3/TRBV12-4,12,TRBJ1-2,CASRPGHYGYTF
TRBV20-1,14,TRBJ1-5,CSARSGNYNQPQHF
TRBV28,16,TRBJ1-6,CASSLFGAKGNSPLHF
TRBV7-9,13,TRBJ2-5,CASRPGTEETQYF
TRBV5-1,14,TRBJ1-2,CASSLDQGWDGYTF
TRBV9,13,TRBJ2-3,CASSVGTTDTQYF
TRBV5-1,16,TRBJ2-2,CASSFGRGANTGELFF
TRBV28,15,TRBJ1-2,CASIPGDRDNYGYTF
TRBV6-1,14,TRBJ1-6,CASTGTADNSPLHF
TRBV12-3/TRBV12-4,13,TRBJ2-7,CASSLRGIYEQYF
TRBV20-1,12,TRBJ2-4,CSATKEGDIQYF
TRBV7-8,18,TRBJ2-7,CASSRSTGLAGGPYEQYF
TRBV5-1,16,TRBJ1-4,CASSREGIITNEKLFF
TRBV5-1,17,TRBJ2-3,CASSLAAGGWTSDTQYF
TRBV6-5,16,TRBJ2-7,CASSYSSGRGPFEQYF
TRBV6-5,15,TRBJ1-2,CASSYSDRTISGYTF
TRBV19,15,TRBJ2-5,CASSPTTDREGGQYF
TRBV19,12,TRBJ1-2,CASSMGTDGYTF
TRBV7-3,12,TRBJ2-1,CASSLGASEQFF
TRBV19,15,TRBJ2-5,CASSPTTHREGAQYF
TRBV12-3/TRBV12-4,16,TRBJ2-1,CASSGPGFGSYNEQFF
TRBV4-1,11,TRBJ2-3,CASSQTDTQYF
TRBV10-3,12,TRBJ2-3,CAITEGGDTQYF
TRBV6-1,15,TRBJ2-1,CASRTGTGGSNEQFF
TRBV20-1,17,TRBJ2-1,CSASPLAGAESYNEQFF
TRBV7-9,17,TRBJ2-4,CASSFDRGGMSKNIQYF
TRBV6-6,17,TRBJ1-6,CASSYLGVGQGSSPLHF
TRBV30,14,TRBJ2-4,CAWSRAGQGIIQYF
TRBV27,16,TRBJ1-4,CASSFSGGEYIEKLFF
TRBV5-1,14,TRBJ1-3,CASSLENSGNTIYF
TRBV6-1,15,TRBJ2-7,CATDTPGQGTDEQYF
TRBV6-2/TRBV6-3,17,TRBJ1-2,CASSPRDRGPPNYGYTF
TRBV20-1,13,TRBJ2-6,CSAVNSGANVLTF
TRBV30,12,TRBJ1-4,CAWSVGLEKLFF
TRBV7-8,15,TRBJ2-2,CASSDIQGNTGELFF
TRBV5-5,13,TRBJ2-7,CASSQLLAHEQYF
TRBV10-3,15,TRBJ2-1,CAISTTSGSRNEQFF
TRBV12-3/TRBV12-4,15,TRBJ2-2,CASSLTSGSSGELFF
TRBV5-1,14,TRBJ2-2,CASSLRQNTGELFF
TRBV2,13,TRBJ1-2,CATGGLANYGYTF
TRBV12-3/TRBV12-4,18,TRBJ2-2,CASSLGTGGSGGTGELFF
TRBV29-1,16,TRBJ2-7,CSVSGRRDRANYEQYF